This TCR beta chain was sequenced in a study of T cells in lung cancer brain metastases. Sequencing used immunoSEQ multiplex PCR; TCRdb keeps in-frame clones, though not all of them. The sample holds about 1,200 clones, nearly 90% seen once. Germline V gene sequence: CDR1 MNHNS, CDR2 SASEGT. This CDR3 has 14 residues. V shed 6 bases and J shed 1 base, with 12 bases lying between them. Sequences were obtained from tumor tissue from a brain metastasis. This TCR came from a man aged 70-80 years with non-small cell lung cancer that had spread to the brain. The chain links TRBV6-1 to TRBJ1-1; D perhaps matches TRBD1 (6 bases). The CDR3 DNA reads TGTGCCAGCAGGGGGAGAGGGGGGAACACTGAAGCTTTCTTT. Protein sequence: CASRGRGGNTEAFF.